A selection of T cell receptor beta chains follows, all from one sample in a study of OX40 agonist ivuxolimab in advanced cancers. The data were produced by immunoSEQ multiplex PCR, yet TCRdb's version contains in-frame clones alone and is incomplete. The data contain about 40,000 clones, approximately 90% of them singletons. The sample in question was CD4+ or CD8+ T cells sorted from blood, obtained in a trial of the OX40 agonist ivuxolimab. These receptors were obtained from an adult with an advanced solid tumor such as melanoma, head and neck, liver or kidney cancer. Both conserved end residues are part of each CDR3. A D gene is named only where the DNA matches it firmly. Clone size appears in some rows only: once, few, many, or a class for an expanded clone.

cdr3_nt cdr3_aa cdr3_length clone_size j_call v_call d_call
TGTGCCTGGAGTCAAACTGTGCCTGAAGCTTTCTTT CAWSQTVPEAFF 12 - TRBJ1-1 TRBV30 -
TGTGCCAGCAGCCAAAGAGACCCGGGACAGGGGGGCGAGCAGTACTTC CASSQRDPGQGGEQYF 16 - TRBJ2-7 TRBV4-2 TRBD1
TGTGCCAGTAGTATAGGTAATTCACCCCTCCACTTT CASSIGNSPLHF 12 - TRBJ1-6 TRBV19 -
TGTGCCAGTAGTATAGGAGGGACAGAACTACTGGTCCAAGAGACCCAGTACTTC CASSIGGTELLVQETQYF 18 - TRBJ2-5 TRBV19 TRBD1
TGTGCCAGCAGCTTAGGGGCCCCCACGAAGAACACTGAAGCTTTCTTT CASSLGAPTKNTEAFF 16 - TRBJ1-1 TRBV11-2 -
TGTGCCAGCAGTTATCCCCCCGGACAGGGTTCCTACGAGCAGTACTTC CASSYPPGQGSYEQYF 16 once TRBJ2-7 TRBV6-6 TRBD1
TGTGCCAGTAGTTACCGGGACAGCACCTACAATGAGCAGTTCTTC CASSYRDSTYNEQFF 15 - TRBJ2-1 TRBV19 TRBD1
TGTGCCAGCAGCCCTCCGGGACAACTGGACTACGAGCAGTACTTC CASSPPGQLDYEQYF 15 - TRBJ2-7 TRBV7-9 -
TGTGCCAGCAGCTTATTAGGTGAGCAGTTCTTC CASSLLGEQFF 11 - TRBJ2-1 TRBV7-2 -
TGTGCCTGGAGTTTCGGGACAGATAATTCACCCCTCCACTTT CAWSFGTDNSPLHF 14 few TRBJ1-6 TRBV30 TRBD1
TGTGCCAGCAGCCCCAGGCCTAATGAAAAACTGTTTTTT CASSPRPNEKLFF 13 - TRBJ1-4 TRBV7-9 -
TGTGCCAGCTCTGGATATGACAGCAGCTCCTACGAGCAGTACTTC CASSGYDSSSYEQYF 15 - TRBJ2-7 TRBV27 -
TGTGCCAGCAGTTACGGCGTAGGGCAGGACATGGGCTACACCTTC CASSYGVGQDMGYTF 15 - TRBJ1-2 TRBV6-5 -
TGTGCCAGCAGTTCCCCCCGACAGGGGGCCAATCAGCCCCAGCATTTT CASSSPRQGANQPQHF 16 - TRBJ1-5 TRBV28 TRBD1
TGTGCCAGTCTTGACAGTGCTAACTATGGCTACACCTTC CASLDSANYGYTF 13 - TRBJ1-2 TRBV19 -